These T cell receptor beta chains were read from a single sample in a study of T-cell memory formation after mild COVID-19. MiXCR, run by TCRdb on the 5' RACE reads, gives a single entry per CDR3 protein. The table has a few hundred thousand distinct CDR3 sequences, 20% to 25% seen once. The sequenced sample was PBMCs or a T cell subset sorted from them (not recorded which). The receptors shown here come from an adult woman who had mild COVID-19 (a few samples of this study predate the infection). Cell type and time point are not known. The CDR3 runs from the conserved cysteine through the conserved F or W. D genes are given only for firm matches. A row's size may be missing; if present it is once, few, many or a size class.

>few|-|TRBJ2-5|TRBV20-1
TGCAGTGCTACCTCTCCGAGCGGGGCCCGGGGGGCGGAGACCCAGTACTTC
CSATSPSGARGAETQYF
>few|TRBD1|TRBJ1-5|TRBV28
TGTGCCAGCAGCTTACAGGGGGCGAGGAATCAGCCCCAGCATTTT
CASSLQGARNQPQHF
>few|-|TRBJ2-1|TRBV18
TGTGCCAGCTCACCCCCCGGCACCTCCTACAATGAGCAGTTCTTC
CASSPPGTSYNEQFF
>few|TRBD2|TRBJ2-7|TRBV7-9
TGTGCCAGCAGCTTGCGGTCTGCGCGGGAGTCCTACGAGCAGTACTTC
CASSLRSARESYEQYF
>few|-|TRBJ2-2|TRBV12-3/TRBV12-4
TGTGCCAGCAGTTTAGGGCGAATAAACACCGGGGAGCTGTTTTTT
CASSLGRINTGELFF
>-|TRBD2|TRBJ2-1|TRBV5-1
TGCGCCAGCAGCCCGGGGGGGCGGAACATATACAATGAGCAGTTCTTC
CASSPGGRNIYNEQFF
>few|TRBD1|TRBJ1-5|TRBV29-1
TGCAGCGTTGGACAGGGGGGCAATCAGCCCCAGCATTTT
CSVGQGGNQPQHF
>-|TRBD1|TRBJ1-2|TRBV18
TGTGCCAGCTCACCTCGACAGGGAGTGGGCGAGTATGGCTACACCTTC
CASSPRQGVGEYGYTF
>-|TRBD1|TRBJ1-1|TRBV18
TGTGCCAGCTCACCTGGGGCAGGGGGCTTGAACACTGAAGCTTTCTTT
CASSPGAGGLNTEAFF
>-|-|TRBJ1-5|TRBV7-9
TGTGCCAGCAGCTTAGATCTCGTTAGTGTGGGTTGGATAGGCAATCAGCCCCAGCATTTT
CASSLDLVSVGWIGNQPQHF
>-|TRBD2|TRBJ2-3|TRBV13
TGTGCCAGCAGCCTCCGTGGACTAGCGGCCACAGATACGCAGTATTTT
CASSLRGLAATDTQYF
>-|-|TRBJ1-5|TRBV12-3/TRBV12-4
TGTGCCAGCAGTTTATCCACCCCTAAGGGGCCCCAGCATTTT
CASSLSTPKGPQHF
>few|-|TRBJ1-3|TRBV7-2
TGTGCCAGCAGCTTTGGTTCAGGAAACACCATATATTTT
CASSFGSGNTIYF
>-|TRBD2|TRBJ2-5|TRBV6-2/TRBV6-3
TGTGCCAGCAGTTCAGGCAGCGGGAGCCAAGAGACCCAGTACTTC
CASSSGSGSQETQYF
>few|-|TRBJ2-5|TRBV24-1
TGTGCCACCAGTGACTCGACCGATATCCCTACCCAAGAGACCCAGTACTTC
CATSDSTDIPTQETQYF
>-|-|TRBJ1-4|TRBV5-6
TGTGCCAGCAGCTTGAGGCAGTCTAATGAAAAACTGTTTTTT
CASSLRQSNEKLFF
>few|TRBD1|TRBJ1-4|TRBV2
TGTGCCAGCAGTGAAAGGGGACAGCCAACGCTAAAACTGTTTTTT
CASSERGQPTLKLFF
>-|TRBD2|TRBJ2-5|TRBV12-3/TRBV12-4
TGTGCCAGCAGTTTAGCGCGGACTAGCGGGAACCAAGAGACCCAGTACTTC
CASSLARTSGNQETQYF
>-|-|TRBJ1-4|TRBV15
TGTGCCACCAGCAGAGAGGGCAGGGGTCGGACTAATGAAAAACTGTTTTTT
CATSREGRGRTNEKLFF
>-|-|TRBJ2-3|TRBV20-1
TGCAGTGCTCCTGATCAGGACACAGATACGCAGTATTTT
CSAPDQDTDTQYF
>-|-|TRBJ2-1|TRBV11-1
TGTGCCAGCAGTAGTGAGGGAGTTGCCTACAATGAGCAGTTCTTC
CASSSEGVAYNEQFF
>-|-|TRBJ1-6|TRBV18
TGTGCCAGCTCACCAAGCAATTCACCCCTCCACTTT
CASSPSNSPLHF
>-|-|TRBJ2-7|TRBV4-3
TGCGCCAGCAGCCAAGATCCAGGGGATCCCTACGAGCAGTACTTC
CASSQDPGDPYEQYF
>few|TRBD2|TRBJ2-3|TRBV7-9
TGTGCCAGCAGCATAACTAGCGGTGGCACAGATACGCAGTATTTT
CASSITSGGTDTQYF
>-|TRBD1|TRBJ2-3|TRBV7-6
TGTGCCAGCAGCCCCACGAGCCGGACAGGGGGTTCCACAGATACGCAGTATTTT
CASSPTSRTGGSTDTQYF
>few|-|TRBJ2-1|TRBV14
TGTGCCAGCAGCCAAGATGGTAGGGGGGTTAGTGAGCAGTTCTTC
CASSQDGRGVSEQFF
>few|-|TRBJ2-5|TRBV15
TGTGCCACCAGCAGAGATTCTTGGGAGACCCAGTACTTC
CATSRDSWETQYF
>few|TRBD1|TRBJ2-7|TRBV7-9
TGTGCCAGCAGCGCGGGACAGGAATTCTCCTACGAGCAGTACTTC
CASSAGQEFSYEQYF
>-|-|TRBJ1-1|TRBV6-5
TGTGCCACCGGGGGAGCCCCTATGAACACTGAAGCTTTCTTT
CATGGAPMNTEAFF
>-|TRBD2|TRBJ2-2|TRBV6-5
TGTGCCAGCAGTTACTCGACAGGTGGACTAGCGGACACCGGGGAGCTGTTTTTT
CASSYSTGGLADTGELFF
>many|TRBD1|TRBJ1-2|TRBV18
TGTGCCAGCTCCCAACCTTCCCGGGACAGGGCCAACTATGGCTACACCTTC
CASSQPSRDRANYGYTF
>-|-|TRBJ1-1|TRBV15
TGTGCCACCAGCAGAGATCTGAACACTGAAGCTTTCTTT
CATSRDLNTEAFF
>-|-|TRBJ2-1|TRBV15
TGTGCCACCAGCAGAGGCGGTTGGGATGAGCAGTTCTTC
CATSRGGWDEQFF
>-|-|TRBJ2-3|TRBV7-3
TGTGCCAGCAGCACCACGACTAGCACAGATACGCAGTATTTT
CASSTTTSTDTQYF
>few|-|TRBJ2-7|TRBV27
TGTGCCAGCAGTTCCATCGCCTCCACCTACGAGCAGTACTTC
CASSSIASTYEQYF
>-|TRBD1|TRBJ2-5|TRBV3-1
TGTGCCAGCAGCCCGACAGGGTACCAAGAGACCCAGTACTTC
CASSPTGYQETQYF
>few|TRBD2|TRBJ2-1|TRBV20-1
TGCAGTGCCCCTAAGCTTAGCGGGGGCAATGAGCAGTTCTTC
CSAPKLSGGNEQFF
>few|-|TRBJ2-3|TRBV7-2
TGTGCCAGCAGCTTAACTCGGGAGCTCGCAGATACGCAGTATTTT
CASSLTRELADTQYF
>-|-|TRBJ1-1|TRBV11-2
TGTGCCAGCAGCATGGGGGAGGCTGAAGCTTTCTTT
CASSMGEAEAFF
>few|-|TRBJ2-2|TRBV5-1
TGCGCCAGCAGCGCTCCCCCAGCTAACACCGGGGAGCTGTTTTTT
CASSAPPANTGELFF
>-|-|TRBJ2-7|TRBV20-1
TGCAGTGCTAGGAACCTTCTAGCATCCCCCACCTACGAGCAGTACTTC
CSARNLLASPTYEQYF
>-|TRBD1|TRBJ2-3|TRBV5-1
TGCGCCAGCAGCTTGTCGTCCAGGGGGATCTCGGATACGCAGTATTTT
CASSLSSRGISDTQYF
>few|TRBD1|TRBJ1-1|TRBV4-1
TGCGCCAGCCACCCCGCAGGGGGTAAAGGGGCAGGGTACACTGAAGCTTTCTTT
CASHPAGGKGAGYTEAFF
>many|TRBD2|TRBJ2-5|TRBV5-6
TGCGCCAGCAGCTTGGGACTACAAGAGACCCAGTACTTC
CASSLGLQETQYF
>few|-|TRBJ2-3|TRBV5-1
TGCGCCAGCAGCTTCCAGGTTGGGACAGATACGCAGTATTTT
CASSFQVGTDTQYF